This paragraph covers one T cell receptor beta chain sequence. Its antigen is still unknown. Germline V gene sequence: CDR1 SGHTA, CDR2 FQGNSA. The ends lost 5 bases at V and 2 bases at J; junction bases unmatched: 9. This CDR3 spans 16 amino acids. These data come from a study of OX40 agonist ivuxolimab in advanced cancers. Overall study: Patients received the agonistic anti-OX40 (CD134) antibody ivuxolimab. It was permissible to have had prior anti-PD-1, anti-PD-L1 or anti-CTLA-4 therapy, and about 40% had some. Findings and limits, study-wide: At 0.1 to 3.0 mg/kg, CD4+ and CD8+ blood T cells expanded clonally by week 6.

Here immunoSEQ multiplex PCR was the method, and the copy in TCRdb shows in-frame clones only, minus some. The sample yields about 94,000 clones, less than 95% seen once. The sample consisted of CD4+ or CD8+ T cells sorted from blood, taken in a trial of the OX40 agonist ivuxolimab. The rearrangement uses TRBV7-2 and TRBJ2-5; 9 bases fit TRBD2. This TCR was recovered from an adult with an advanced solid tumor such as melanoma, head and neck, liver or kidney cancer. Here the CDR3 reads CASSQGSAGGQETQYF. The CDR3, as DNA: TGTGCCAGCAGCCAAGGGAGTGCGGGAGGGCAAGAGACCCAGTACTTC.